This T cell receptor beta chain was identified in a study of blood T cell dynamics during melanoma immunotherapy. Libraries were prepared by immunoSEQ multiplex PCR; TCRdb keeps only in-frame clonotypes and omits some of them. The table has around 16,000 clones, 94% seen once; the top ten hold under 0.25%. The length of the CDR3 is 15 residues. The V gene's germline CDR1 is SGHAT and CDR2 FQNNGV. Trimming took 4 bases from V and 0 from J, leaving 10 bases between them. Time point reported: week 3, after first cycle of checkpoint inhibitor. The receptor was isolated from a human donor with melanoma. The sample was effector memory CD8+ T cells from blood, taken from a patient treated with checkpoint blockade. This sequence joins TRBV11-2 and TRBJ1-3, with D unresolved. The CDR3: CASSSPGISGNTIYF. The CDR3 DNA is TGTGCCAGCAGCTCACCGGGAATCTCTGGAAACACCATATATTTT.